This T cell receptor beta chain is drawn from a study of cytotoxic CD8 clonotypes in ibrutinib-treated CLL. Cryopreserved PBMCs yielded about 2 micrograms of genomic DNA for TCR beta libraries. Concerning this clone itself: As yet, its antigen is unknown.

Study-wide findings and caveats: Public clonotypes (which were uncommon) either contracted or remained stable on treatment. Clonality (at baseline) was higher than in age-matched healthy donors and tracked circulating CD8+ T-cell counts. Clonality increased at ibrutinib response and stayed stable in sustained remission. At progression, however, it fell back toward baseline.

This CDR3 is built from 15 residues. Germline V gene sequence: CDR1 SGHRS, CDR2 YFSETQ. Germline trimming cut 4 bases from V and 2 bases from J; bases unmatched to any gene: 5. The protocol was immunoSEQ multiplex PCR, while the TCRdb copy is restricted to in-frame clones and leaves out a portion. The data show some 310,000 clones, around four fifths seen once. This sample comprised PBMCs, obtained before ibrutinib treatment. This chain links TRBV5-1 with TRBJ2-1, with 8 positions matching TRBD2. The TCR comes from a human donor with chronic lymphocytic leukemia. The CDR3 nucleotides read TGCGCCAGCAGCGAGGGACTAGAGGCCTACAATGAGCAGTTCTTC. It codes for CASSEGLEAYNEQFF.